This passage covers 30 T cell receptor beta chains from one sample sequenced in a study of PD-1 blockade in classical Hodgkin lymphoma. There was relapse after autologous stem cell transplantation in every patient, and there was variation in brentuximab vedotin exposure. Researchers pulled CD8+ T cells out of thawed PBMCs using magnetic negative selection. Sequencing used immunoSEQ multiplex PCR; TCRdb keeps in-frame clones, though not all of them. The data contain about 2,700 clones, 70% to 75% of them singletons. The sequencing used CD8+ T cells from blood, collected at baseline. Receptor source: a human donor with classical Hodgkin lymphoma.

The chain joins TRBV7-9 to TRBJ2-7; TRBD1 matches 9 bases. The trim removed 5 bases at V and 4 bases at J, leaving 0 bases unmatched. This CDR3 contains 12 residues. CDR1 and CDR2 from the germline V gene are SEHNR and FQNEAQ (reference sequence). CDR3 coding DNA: TGTGCCAGCAGCGGGACAGGGTACGAGCAGTACTTC. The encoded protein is CASSGTGYEQYF. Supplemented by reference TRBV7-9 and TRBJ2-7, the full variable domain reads DTGVSQNPRHKITKRGQNVTFRCDPISEHNRLYWYRQTLGQGPEFLTYFQNEAQLEKSRLLSDRFSAERPKGSFSTLEIQRTEQGDSAMYLCASSGTGYEQYFGPGTRLTVT.

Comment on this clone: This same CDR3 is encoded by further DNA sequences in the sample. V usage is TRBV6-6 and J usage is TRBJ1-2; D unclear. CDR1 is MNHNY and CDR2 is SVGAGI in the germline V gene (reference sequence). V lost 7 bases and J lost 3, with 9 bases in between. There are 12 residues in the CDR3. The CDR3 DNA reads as TGTGCCAGCAAGAGGGAAGACTATGGCTACACCTTC. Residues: CASKREDYGYTF.

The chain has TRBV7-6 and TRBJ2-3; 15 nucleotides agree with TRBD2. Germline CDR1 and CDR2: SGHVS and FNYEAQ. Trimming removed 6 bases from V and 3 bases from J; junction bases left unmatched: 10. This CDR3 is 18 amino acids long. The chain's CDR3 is CASRPGGTSGGRTDTQYF. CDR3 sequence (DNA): TGTGCCAGCAGGCCAGGCGGGACTAGCGGGGGGAGGACAGATACGCAGTATTTT. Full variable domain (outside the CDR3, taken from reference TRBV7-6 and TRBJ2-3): GAGVSQSPRYKVTKRGQDVALRCDPISGHVSLYWYRQALGQGPEFLTYFNYEAQQDKSGLPNDRFSAERPEGSISTLTIQRTEQRDSAMYRCASRPGGTSGGRTDTQYFGPGTRLTVL.

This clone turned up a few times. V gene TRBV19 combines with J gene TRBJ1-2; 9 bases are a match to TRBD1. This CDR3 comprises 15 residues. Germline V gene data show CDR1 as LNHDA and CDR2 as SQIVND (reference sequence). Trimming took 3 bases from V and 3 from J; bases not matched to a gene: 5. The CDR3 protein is CASSIETGGHYGYTF. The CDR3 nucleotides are TGTGCCAGTAGTATCGAGACAGGGGGACACTATGGCTACACCTTC.

The CDR3 loop reads CASSQGTGGQETQYF. The CDR3 region has the DNA TGCGCCAGCAGCCAGGGGACGGGGGGACAAGAGACCCAGTACTTC. The chain carries TRBV4-3 and TRBJ2-5; 7 bases match TRBD2. The CDR3 is 15 amino acids. Germline CDR1 is LGHNA and CDR2 is YSLEER. The V gene end was trimmed by 3 bases and the J gene end by 2 bases; junction bases not matched to a gene: 6.

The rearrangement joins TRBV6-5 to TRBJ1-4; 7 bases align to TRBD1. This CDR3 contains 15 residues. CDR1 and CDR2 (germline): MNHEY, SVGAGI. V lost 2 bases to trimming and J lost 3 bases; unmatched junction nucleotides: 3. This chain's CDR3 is CASSYGTVSNEKLFF. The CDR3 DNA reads TGTGCCAGCAGTTACGGGACAGTCTCTAATGAAAAACTGTTTTTT.

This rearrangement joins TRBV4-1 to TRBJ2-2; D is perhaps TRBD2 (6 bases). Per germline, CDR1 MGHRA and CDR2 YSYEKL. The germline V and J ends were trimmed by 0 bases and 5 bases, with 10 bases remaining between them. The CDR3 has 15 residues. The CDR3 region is CASSQDWGVTGELFF. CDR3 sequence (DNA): TGCGCCAGCAGCCAAGATTGGGGGGTTACCGGGGAGCTGTTTTTT.

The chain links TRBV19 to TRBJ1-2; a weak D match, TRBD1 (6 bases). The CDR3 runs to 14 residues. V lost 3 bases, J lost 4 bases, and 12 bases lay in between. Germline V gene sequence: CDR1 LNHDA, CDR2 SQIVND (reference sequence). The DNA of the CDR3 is TGTGCCAGTAGTATGACAGCAGGGGCCTATGGCTACACCTTC. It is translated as CASSMTAGAYGYTF. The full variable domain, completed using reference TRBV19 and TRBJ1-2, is DGGITQSPKYLFRKEGQNVTLSCEQNLNHDAMYWYRQDPGQGLRLIYYSQIVNDFQKGDIAEGYSVSREKKESFPLTVTSAQKNPTAFYLCASSMTAGAYGYTFGSGTRLTVV.

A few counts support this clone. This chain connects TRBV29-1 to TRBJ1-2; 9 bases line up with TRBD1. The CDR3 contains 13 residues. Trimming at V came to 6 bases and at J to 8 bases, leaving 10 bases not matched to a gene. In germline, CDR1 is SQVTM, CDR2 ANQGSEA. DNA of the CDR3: TGCAGCGTGTACGGACAGGGGCTCGGAGGCTACACCTTC. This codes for CSVYGQGLGGYTF.

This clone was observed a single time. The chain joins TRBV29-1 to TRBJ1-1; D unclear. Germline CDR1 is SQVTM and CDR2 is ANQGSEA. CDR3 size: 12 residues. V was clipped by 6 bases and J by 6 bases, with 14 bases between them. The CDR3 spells CSVPLPGAEAFF. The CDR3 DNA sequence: TGCAGCGTCCCCCTCCCTGGGGCTGAAGCTTTCTTT. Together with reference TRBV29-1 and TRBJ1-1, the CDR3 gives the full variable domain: SAVISQKPSRDICQRGTSLTIQCQVDSQVTMMFWYRQQPGQSLTLIATANQGSEATYESGFVIDKFPISRPNLTFSTLTVSNMSPEDSSIYLCSVPLPGAEAFFGQGTRLTVV.

Here the CDR3 reads CASTRTIPGDGYTF. Here the CDR3 DNA reads TGTGCCAGCACGAGAACAATCCCGGGCGACGGCTACACCTTC. This chain uses TRBV27 with TRBJ1-2; D ambiguous. The V end lost 7 bases, the J end lost 8 bases, and 20 bases lay between the germline ends. The CDR3 extends over 14 amino acids. Germline V gene lookup returns CDR1 MNHEY and CDR2 SMNVEV (reference sequence).

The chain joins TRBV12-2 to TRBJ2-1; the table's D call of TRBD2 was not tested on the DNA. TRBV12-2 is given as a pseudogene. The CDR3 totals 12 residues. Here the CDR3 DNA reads TGTGCCAGCAGCGGGTGGGACAATGAGCAGTTCTTC. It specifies CASSGWDNEQFF.

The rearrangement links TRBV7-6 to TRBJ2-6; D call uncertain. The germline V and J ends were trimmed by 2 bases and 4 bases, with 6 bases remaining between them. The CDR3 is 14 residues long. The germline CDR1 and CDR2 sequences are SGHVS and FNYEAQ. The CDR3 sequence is CASSLFTGANVLTF. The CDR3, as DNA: TGTGCCAGCAGCTTATTCACCGGGGCCAACGTCCTGACTTTC.

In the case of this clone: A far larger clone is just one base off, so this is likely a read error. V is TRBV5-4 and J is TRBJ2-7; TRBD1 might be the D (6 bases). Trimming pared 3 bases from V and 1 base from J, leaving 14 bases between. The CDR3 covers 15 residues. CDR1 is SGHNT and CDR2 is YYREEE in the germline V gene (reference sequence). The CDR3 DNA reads TGTGCCAGCAGCTACTCAGCCGGGACATCCTACGAGCAGTACTTC. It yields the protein CASSYSAGTSYEQYF.

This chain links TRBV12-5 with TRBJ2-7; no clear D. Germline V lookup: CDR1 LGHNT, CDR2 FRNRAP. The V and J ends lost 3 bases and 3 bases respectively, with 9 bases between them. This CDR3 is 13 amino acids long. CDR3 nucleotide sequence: TGTGCTAGTGGTTTCGGGTCAAGCTACGAGCAGTACTTC. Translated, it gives CASGFGSSYEQYF.

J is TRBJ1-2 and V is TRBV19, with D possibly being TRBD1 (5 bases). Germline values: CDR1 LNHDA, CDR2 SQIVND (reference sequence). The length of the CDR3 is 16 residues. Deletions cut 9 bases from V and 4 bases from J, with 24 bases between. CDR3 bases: TGTGCCAGCAAACACCGGGGCAGCGAAGCACTCTATGGCTACACCTTC. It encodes CASKHRGSEALYGYTF.

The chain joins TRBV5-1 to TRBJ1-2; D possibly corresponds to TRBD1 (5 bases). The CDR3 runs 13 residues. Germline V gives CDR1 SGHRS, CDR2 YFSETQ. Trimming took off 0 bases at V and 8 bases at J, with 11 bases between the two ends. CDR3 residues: CASSLGGEHGYTF. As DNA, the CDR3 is TGCGCCAGCAGCTTGGGGGGGGAGCACGGCTACACCTTC.

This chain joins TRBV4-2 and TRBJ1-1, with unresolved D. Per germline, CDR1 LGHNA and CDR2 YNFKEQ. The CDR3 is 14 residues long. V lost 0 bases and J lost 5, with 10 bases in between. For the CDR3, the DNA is TGTGCCAGCAGCCAAGAGGGCAGTGGAACTGAAGCTTTCTTT. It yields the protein CASSQEGSGTEAFF.

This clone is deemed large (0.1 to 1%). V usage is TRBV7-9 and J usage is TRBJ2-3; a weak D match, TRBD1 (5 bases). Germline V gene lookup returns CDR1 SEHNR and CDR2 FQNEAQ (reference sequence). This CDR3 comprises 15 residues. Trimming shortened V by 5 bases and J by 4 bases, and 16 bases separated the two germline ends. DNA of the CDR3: TGTGCCAGCAGCCCCAGGGAAACCTCCGCAGATACGCAGTATTTT. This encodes CASSPRETSADTQYF.

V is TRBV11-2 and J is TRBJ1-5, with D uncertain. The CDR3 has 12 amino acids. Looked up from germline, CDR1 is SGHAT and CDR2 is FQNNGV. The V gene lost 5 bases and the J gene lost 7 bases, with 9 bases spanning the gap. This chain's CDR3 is CASSHLRQPQHF. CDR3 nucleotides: TGTGCCAGCAGCCATCTGCGACAGCCCCAGCATTTT.

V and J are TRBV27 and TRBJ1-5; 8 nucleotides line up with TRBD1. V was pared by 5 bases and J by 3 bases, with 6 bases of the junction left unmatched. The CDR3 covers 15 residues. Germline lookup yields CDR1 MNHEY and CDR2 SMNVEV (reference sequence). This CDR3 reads CASSPSDRANQPQHF. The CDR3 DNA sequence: TGTGCCAGCAGTCCCTCGGACAGGGCCAATCAGCCCCAGCATTTT.

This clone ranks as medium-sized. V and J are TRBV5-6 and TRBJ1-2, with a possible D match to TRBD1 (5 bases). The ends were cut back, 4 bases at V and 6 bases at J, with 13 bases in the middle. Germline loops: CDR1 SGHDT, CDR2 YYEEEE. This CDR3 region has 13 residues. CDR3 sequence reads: CASSRGWGDGYTF. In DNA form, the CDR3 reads TGTGCCAGCAGCAGGGGATGGGGGGATGGCTACACCTTC.

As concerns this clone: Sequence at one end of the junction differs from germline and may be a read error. CDR3 residues: CASSLARGGGYNEQFF. The DNA of the CDR3 is TGTGCTAGCAGCTTAGCTCGCGGGGGGGGATACAATGAGCAGTTCTTC. The rearrangement joins TRBV7-7 to TRBJ2-1, with 9 bases identical to TRBD2. Germline CDR1 SSHAT, CDR2 FNYEAQ (reference sequence). The CDR3 consists of 16 residues. The full variable domain, in which reference TRBV7-7 and TRBJ2-1 provide the parts outside the CDR3, is GAGVSQSPRYKVTKRGQDVTLRCDPISSHATLYWYQQALGQGPEFLTYFNYEAQPDKSGLPSDRFSAERPEGSISTLTIQRTEQRDSAMYRCASSLARGGGYNEQFFGPGTRLTVL.

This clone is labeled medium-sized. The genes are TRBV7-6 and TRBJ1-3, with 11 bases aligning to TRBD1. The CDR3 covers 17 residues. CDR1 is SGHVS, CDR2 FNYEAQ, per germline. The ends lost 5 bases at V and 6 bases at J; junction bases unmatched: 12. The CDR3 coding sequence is TGTGCCAGCAGCGGGACCGGACAGGGGGCCCTCGAAAACACCATATATTTT. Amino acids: CASSGTGQGALENTIYF.

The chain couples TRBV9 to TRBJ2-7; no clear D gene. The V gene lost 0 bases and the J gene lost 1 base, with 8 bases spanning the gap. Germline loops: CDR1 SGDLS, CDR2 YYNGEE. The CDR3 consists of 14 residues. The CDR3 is CASSVVENSYEQYF. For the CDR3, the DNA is TGTGCCAGCAGCGTAGTGGAGAATTCCTACGAGCAGTACTTC. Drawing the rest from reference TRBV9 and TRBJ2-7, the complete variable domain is DSGVTQTPKHLITATGQRVTLRCSPRSGDLSVYWYQQSLDQGLQFLIQYYNGEERAKGNILERFSAQQFPDLHSELNLSSLELGDSALYFCASSVVENSYEQYFGPGTRLTVT.

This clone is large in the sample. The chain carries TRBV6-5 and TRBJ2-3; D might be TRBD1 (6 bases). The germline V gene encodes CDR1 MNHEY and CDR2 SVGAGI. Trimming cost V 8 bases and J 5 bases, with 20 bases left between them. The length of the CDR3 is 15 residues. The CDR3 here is CASYSGYRAKDTQYF. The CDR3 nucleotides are TGTGCCAGCTATTCTGGTTACAGGGCAAAAGATACGCAGTATTTT.

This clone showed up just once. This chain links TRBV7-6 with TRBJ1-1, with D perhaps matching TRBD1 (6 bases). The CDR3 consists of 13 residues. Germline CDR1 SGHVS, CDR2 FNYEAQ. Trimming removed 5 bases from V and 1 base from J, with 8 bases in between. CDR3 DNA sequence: TGTGCCAGCAGCCAGACAGGGAACACTGAAGCTTTCTTT. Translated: CASSQTGNTEAFF.

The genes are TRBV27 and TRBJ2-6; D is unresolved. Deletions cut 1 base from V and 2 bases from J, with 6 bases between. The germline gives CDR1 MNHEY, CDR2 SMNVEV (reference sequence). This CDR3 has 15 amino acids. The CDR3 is CASSLWVPGANVLTF. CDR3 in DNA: TGTGCCAGCAGTTTATGGGTCCCTGGGGCCAACGTCCTGACTTTC.

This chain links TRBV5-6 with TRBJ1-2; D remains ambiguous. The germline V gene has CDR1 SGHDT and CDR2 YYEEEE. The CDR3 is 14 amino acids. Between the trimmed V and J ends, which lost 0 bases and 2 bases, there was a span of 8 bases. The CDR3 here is CASSLGFPNYGYTF. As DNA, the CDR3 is TGTGCCAGCAGCTTGGGTTTCCCAAACTATGGCTACACCTTC.

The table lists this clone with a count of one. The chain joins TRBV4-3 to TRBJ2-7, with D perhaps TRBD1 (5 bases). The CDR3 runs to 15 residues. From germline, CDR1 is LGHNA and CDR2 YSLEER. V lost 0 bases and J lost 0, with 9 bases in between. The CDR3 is CASSQDRGSSYEQYF. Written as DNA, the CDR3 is TGCGCCAGCAGCCAAGATAGGGGTAGCTCCTACGAGCAGTACTTC.